What follows describes a single T cell receptor beta chain. Method: immunoSEQ multiplex PCR; TCRdb's copy keeps in-frame clones and lacks some. The data contain 300,000 to 350,000 clones, about 90% of them singletons. These data originate in a study of blood T cell repertoires in COVID-19. The wider study: Nucleic acid was either cDNA or gDNA, and it came from T cells, B-cell-depleted T cells, or PBMCs.

This CDR3 is built from 14 residues. The trim removed 5 bases at V and 5 bases at J, leaving 7 bases unmatched. Germline V gene data show CDR1 as MNHEY and CDR2 as SVGEGT. This chain links TRBV6-2 or TRBV6-3 with TRBJ1-2; 8 nucleotides match TRBD1. The receptor was derived from a woman under 30 who had recovered from COVID-19. The sample taken for sequencing was peripheral blood. The CDR3 coding sequence is TGTGCCAGCAGTACAGGACAGGGTCTGTATGGCTACACCTTC. This codes for CASSTGQGLYGYTF.